The 6 T cell receptor beta chains below were found in one sample sequenced in a study of early T cells in non-severe SARS-CoV-2 infection. TCRdb passed the 5' RACE reads through MiXCR, listing each CDR3 protein once. Seen here are 40,000 to 50,000 distinct CDR3 sequences, under 15% observed once, and the top ten hold roughly 10%. Sequencing was carried out using whole blood. The receptors derive from an adult who was a healthcare worker with PCR-confirmed SARS-CoV-2 infection or an uninfected control (not recorded which).

V and J are TRBV3-1 and TRBJ2-1; TRBD2 agrees at 13 bases. Germline CDR1 LGHDT, CDR2 YNNKEL (reference sequence). Trimming at V came to 10 bases and at J to 0 bases, leaving 6 bases not matched to a gene. The length of the CDR3 is 16 residues. The CDR3 sequence is CATGTSGTSSYNEQFF. CDR3 in DNA: TGTGCCACCGGGACTAGCGGGACCAGCTCCTACAATGAGCAGTTCTTC.

This clonotype was found many times. The V call is TRBV5-1, the J call TRBJ2-7; D remains ambiguous. The germline V gene encodes CDR1 SGHRS and CDR2 YFSETQ. This CDR3 is 13 amino acids long. V dropped 2 bases and J dropped 3 bases, with 9 bases sitting between them. CDR3 coding DNA: TGCGCCAGCAGCTTCGAGACATACTACGAGCAGTACTTC. Protein product: CASSFETYYEQYF. The whole variable domain, filled in from reference TRBV5-1 and TRBJ2-7, reads KAGVTQTPRYLIKTRGQQVTLSCSPISGHRSVSWYQQTPGQGLQFLFEYFSETQRNKGNFPGRFSGRQFSNSRSEMNVSTLELGDSALYLCASSFETYYEQYFGPGTRLTVT.

This clonotype was seen at least ten times. This sequence joins TRBV12-3 or TRBV12-4 and TRBJ1-5, with D maybe TRBD1 (6 bases). V was trimmed by 2 bases and J by 6 bases, leaving 11 bases between them. This CDR3 region has 14 residues. The CDR3 DNA reads TGTGCCAGCAGTTTATGGGGGGGCAGTCAGCCCCAGCATTTT. This gives the protein CASSLWGGSQPQHF.

The table lists this clonotype with many counts. The rearrangement joins TRBV4-1 to TRBJ2-6; possibly TRBD1 for D (5 bases). Between the trimmed V and J ends, which lost 0 bases and 4 bases, there was a span of 13 bases. The germline V gene encodes CDR1 MGHRA and CDR2 YSYEKL. The CDR3 sequence is 17 residues long. CDR3 protein: CASSQDRESSGANVLTF. Here the CDR3 DNA reads TGCGCCAGCAGCCAAGACAGGGAATCGTCGGGGGCCAACGTCCTGACTTTC.

As regards this clonotype: This could be a read error, since a much larger clone is one nucleotide away. The chain is built from TRBV20-1 and TRBJ2-1; 10 bases fit TRBD1. The V segment lost 5 bases and the J segment 3 bases; nucleotides outside the gene matches: 7. Germline-derived CDR1 and CDR2 are DFQATT and SNEGSKA (reference sequence). This CDR3 has 15 amino acids. The CDR3, as DNA: TGCAGTGCTGGCTCCGGACAGGGGGGCTACAATGAGCAGTTCTTC. It encodes CSAGSGQGGYNEQFF.

This clonotype came up many times. The rearrangement links TRBV29-1 to TRBJ1-1, with 9 bases aligning to TRBD1. The CDR3 is 14 residues long. With 7 bases clipped from V and 3 bases from J, the junction kept 9 bases outside the gene matches. Per the germline V gene, CDR1 is SQVTM and CDR2 is ANQGSEA. CDR3 sequence: CSAYKGTGYTEAFF. In DNA form, the CDR3 reads TGCAGCGCCTACAAGGGGACAGGGTACACTGAAGCTTTCTTT.